The 7 T cell receptor beta chains below all came from one sample that was sequenced in a study of patients and donors after allogeneic stem cell transplantation. MiXCR, applied by TCRdb to the RT-PCR reads, yields one record per CDR3 protein. The sample shows about 28,000 distinct CDR3 sequences, 6.8% of them seen only once. The sample was blood, either unsorted or a sorted T cell fraction (not recorded which). Receptors were obtained from a human donor who was either an allogeneic HSCT recipient or a stem cell or donor lymphocyte infusion donor (not recorded which). It is not recorded whose cells these are; they may come from a transplant donor.

This clonotype was recorded many times. The chain is built from TRBV27 and TRBJ2-5; TRBD1 is a possible D gene (5 bases). Germline assignment: CDR1 MNHEY and CDR2 SMNVEV (reference sequence). The length of the CDR3 is 15 residues. Trimming shortened V by 2 bases and J by 5 bases, and 15 bases separated the two germline ends. The CDR3 loop reads CASSLRQGIWETQYF. The CDR3 region has the DNA TGTGCCAGCAGTTTACGGCAGGGTATTTGGGAGACCCAGTACTTC.

There are a few counts of this clonotype. The chain uses TRBV20-1 and TRBJ2-5; 12 bases align to TRBD1. The germline CDR1 and CDR2 sequences are DFQATT and SNEGSKA (reference sequence). J lost 7 bases, V lost 5 bases, and 5 bases had no gene match. This CDR3 is built from 13 residues. The CDR3: CSAHPGQGATQYF. For the CDR3, the DNA is TGCAGTGCTCACCCGGGACAGGGGGCGACCCAGTACTTC.

This clonotype was recorded a few times. The chain links TRBV30 to TRBJ2-3, with D possibly being TRBD2 (6 bases). The CDR3 has 12 residues. V was shortened by 1 base and J by 7 bases, with 9 bases between the two germline ends. Germline-derived CDR1 and CDR2 are GTSNPN and SVGIG (reference sequence). CDR3 amino acids: CAWSAGSYTQYF. The CDR3 DNA follows: TGTGCCTGGAGTGCCGGGAGCTATACGCAGTATTTT.

This clonotype was observed at least ten times. The chain carries TRBV6-5 and TRBJ2-7; D uncertain. From germline, CDR1 is MNHEY and CDR2 SVGAGI. This CDR3 has 14 residues. The V and J ends lost 0 bases and 0 bases respectively, with 6 bases between them. The CDR3 loop reads CASSYSAASYEQYF. The CDR3, as DNA: TGTGCCAGCAGTTACTCGGCGGCCTCCTACGAGCAGTACTTC.

This clonotype was recorded at least ten times. The rearrangement uses TRBV9 and TRBJ2-5; maybe TRBD2 (5 bases). This CDR3 comprises 15 residues. Germline lookup yields CDR1 SGDLS and CDR2 YYNGEE. Trimming pared 2 bases from V and 3 bases from J, leaving 14 bases between. CDR3 in amino acids: CASSVGIAGEETQYF. The CDR3 bases are TGTGCCAGCAGCGTCGGAATCGCGGGTGAAGAGACCCAGTACTTC. The whole variable domain, remainder taken from reference TRBV9 and TRBJ2-5, is DSGVTQTPKHLITATGQRVTLRCSPRSGDLSVYWYQQSLDQGLQFLIQYYNGEERAKGNILERFSAQQFPDLHSELNLSSLELGDSALYFCASSVGIAGEETQYFGPGTRLLVL.

A word on this clonotype: A much larger clone differs from this one at a single base, so this may be a read error. V and J are TRBV5-5 and TRBJ1-1; 7 bases fit TRBD1. The length of the CDR3 is 16 residues. The V gene's germline CDR1 is SGHKS and CDR2 YYEKEE (reference sequence). Germline trimming cut 0 bases from V and 1 base from J; bases unmatched to any gene: 6. As DNA, the CDR3 is TGTGCCAGCAGCTTGGGGGAAAGGGGGCAGAACACTGAAGCTTTCTTT. This encodes CASSLGERGQNTEAFF. Based on the CDR3 plus reference TRBV5-5 and TRBJ1-1, the full variable domain is DAGVTQSPTHLIKTRGQQVTLRCSPISGHKSVSWYQQVLGQGPQFIFQYYEKEERGRGNFPDRFSARQFPNYSSELNVNALLLGDSALYLCASSLGERGQNTEAFFGQGTRLTVV.

This clonotype was seen only a few times. The chain links TRBV18 to TRBJ2-3; D not resolved. This CDR3 has 13 amino acids. In germline, CDR1 is KGHSH, CDR2 LQKENI. Between the trimmed V and J ends, which lost 3 bases and 0 bases, there was a span of 4 bases. In nucleotides, the CDR3 is TGTGCCAGCTCACCCCCTAGCACAGATACGCAGTATTTT. It translates to CASSPPSTDTQYF.